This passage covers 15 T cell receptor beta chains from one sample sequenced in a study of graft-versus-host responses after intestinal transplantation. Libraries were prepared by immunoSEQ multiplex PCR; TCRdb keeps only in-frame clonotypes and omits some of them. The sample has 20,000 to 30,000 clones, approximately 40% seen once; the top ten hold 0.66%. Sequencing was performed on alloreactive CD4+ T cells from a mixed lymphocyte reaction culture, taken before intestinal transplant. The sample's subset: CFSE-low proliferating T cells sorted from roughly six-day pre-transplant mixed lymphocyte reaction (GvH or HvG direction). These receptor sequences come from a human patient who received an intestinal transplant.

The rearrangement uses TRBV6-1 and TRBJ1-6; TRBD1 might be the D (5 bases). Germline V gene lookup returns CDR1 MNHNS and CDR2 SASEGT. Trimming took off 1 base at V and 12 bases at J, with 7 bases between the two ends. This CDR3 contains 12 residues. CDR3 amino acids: CASSEGDRPLHF. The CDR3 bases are TGTGCCAGCAGTGAAGGTGACAGACCCCTCCACTTT.

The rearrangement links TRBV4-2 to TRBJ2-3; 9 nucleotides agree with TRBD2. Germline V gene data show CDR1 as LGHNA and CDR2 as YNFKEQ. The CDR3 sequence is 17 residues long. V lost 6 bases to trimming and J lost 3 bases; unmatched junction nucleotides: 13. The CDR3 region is CASSIGGAGGPTDTQYF. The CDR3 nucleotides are TGTGCCAGCAGTATCGGAGGGGCGGGAGGGCCAACAGATACGCAGTATTTT.

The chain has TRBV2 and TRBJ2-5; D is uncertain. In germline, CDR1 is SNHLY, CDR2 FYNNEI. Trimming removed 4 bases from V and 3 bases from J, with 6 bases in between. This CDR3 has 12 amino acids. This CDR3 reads CASSVQKETQYF. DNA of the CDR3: TGTGCCAGCAGTGTACAGAAAGAGACCCAGTACTTC.

CDR3 loop: CASSLIGQGTDTQYF. The CDR3 nucleotides read TGTGCCAGCAGCTTAATCGGACAGGGCACAGATACGCAGTATTTT. The chain employs TRBV7-9 and TRBJ2-3, with 7 nucleotides matching TRBD1. This CDR3 comprises 15 residues. Germline CDR1 SEHNR, CDR2 FQNEAQ (reference sequence). The junction had 3 bases not matched to a gene; V was cut back by 2 bases and J by 1 base. Filled out from reference TRBV7-9 and TRBJ2-3, the complete variable domain reads DTGVSQNPRHKITKRGQNVTFRCDPISEHNRLYWYRQTLGQGPEFLTYFQNEAQLEKSRLLSDRFSAERPKGSFSTLEIQRTEQGDSAMYLCASSLIGQGTDTQYFGPGTRLTVL.

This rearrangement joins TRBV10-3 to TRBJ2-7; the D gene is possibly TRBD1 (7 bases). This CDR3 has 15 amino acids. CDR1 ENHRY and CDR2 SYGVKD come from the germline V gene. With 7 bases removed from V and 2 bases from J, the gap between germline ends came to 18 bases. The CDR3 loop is CAITPGGTVTYEQYF. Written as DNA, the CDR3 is TGTGCCATCACCCCCGGAGGGACAGTAACCTACGAGCAGTACTTC.

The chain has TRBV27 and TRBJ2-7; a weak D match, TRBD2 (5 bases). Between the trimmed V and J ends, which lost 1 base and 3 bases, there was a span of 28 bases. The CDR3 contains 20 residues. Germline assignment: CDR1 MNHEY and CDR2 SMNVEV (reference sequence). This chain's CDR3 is CASSLFLPLDAGHRIYEQYF. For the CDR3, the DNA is TGTGCCAGCAGTTTATTTCTCCCTTTAGACGCGGGCCATCGGATCTACGAGCAGTACTTC.

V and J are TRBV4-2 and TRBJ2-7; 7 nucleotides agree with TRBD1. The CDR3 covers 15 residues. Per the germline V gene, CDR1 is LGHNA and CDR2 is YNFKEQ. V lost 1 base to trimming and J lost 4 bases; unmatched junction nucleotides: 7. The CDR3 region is CASSQAGTAFYEQYF. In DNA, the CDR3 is TGTGCCAGCAGCCAAGCCGGGACAGCATTTTACGAGCAGTACTTC.

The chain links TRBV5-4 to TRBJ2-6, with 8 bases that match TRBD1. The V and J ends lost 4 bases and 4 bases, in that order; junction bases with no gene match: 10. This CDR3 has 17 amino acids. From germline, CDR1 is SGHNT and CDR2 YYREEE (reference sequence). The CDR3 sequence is CASSVSGGAAGANVLTF. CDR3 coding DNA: TGTGCCAGCAGCGTCTCAGGGGGCGCAGCCGGGGCCAACGTCCTGACTTTC.

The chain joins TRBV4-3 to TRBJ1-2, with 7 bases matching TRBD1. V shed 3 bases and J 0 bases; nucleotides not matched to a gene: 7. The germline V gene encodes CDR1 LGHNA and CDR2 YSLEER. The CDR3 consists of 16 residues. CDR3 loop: CASSHYTGAANYGYTF. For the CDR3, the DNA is TGCGCCAGCAGCCACTACACAGGGGCTGCTAACTATGGCTACACCTTC.

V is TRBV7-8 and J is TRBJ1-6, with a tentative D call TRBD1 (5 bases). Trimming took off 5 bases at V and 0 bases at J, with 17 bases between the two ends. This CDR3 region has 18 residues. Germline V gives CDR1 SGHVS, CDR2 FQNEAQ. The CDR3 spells CASSRQFIGGSYNSPLHF. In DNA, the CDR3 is TGTGCCAGCAGCCGACAATTTATCGGGGGCTCCTATAATTCACCCCTCCACTTT. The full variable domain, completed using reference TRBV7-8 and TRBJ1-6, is GAGVSQSPRYKVAKRGQDVALRCDPISGHVSLFWYQQALGQGPEFLTYFQNEAQLDKSGLPSDRFFAERPEGSVSTLKIQRTQQEDSAVYLCASSRQFIGGSYNSPLHFGNGTRLTVT.

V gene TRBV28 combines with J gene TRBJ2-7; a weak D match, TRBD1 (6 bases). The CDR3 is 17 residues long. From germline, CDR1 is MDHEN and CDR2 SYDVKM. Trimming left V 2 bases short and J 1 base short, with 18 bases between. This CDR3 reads CASSLGGRQDKSYEQYF. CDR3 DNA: TGTGCCAGCAGTTTAGGGGGCCGGCAGGATAAATCCTACGAGCAGTACTTC.

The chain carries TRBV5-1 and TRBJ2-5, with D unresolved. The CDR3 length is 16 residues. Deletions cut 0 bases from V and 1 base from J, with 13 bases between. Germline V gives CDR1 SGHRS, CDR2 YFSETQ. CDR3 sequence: CASSLAGLDPQETQYF. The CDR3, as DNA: TGCGCCAGCAGCTTGGCCGGTCTAGACCCCCAAGAGACCCAGTACTTC.

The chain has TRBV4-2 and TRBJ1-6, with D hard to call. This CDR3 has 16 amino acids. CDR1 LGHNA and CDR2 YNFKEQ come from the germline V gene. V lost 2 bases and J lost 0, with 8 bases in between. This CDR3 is CASSQSGSSYNSPLHF. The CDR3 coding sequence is TGTGCCAGCAGCCAATCCGGGAGCTCCTATAATTCACCCCTCCACTTT.

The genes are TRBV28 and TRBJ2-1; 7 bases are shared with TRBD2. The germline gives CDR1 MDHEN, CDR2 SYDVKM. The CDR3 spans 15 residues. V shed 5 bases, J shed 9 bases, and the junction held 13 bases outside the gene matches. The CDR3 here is CASSQGLVRRGEQFF. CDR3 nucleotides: TGTGCCAGCAGTCAAGGACTAGTGAGGCGTGGTGAGCAGTTCTTC.

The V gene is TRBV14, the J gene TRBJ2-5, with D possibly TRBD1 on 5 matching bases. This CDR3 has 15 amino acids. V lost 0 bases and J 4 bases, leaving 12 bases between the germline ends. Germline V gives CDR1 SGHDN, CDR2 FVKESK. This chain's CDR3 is CASSQDLARAETQYF. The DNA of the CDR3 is TGTGCCAGCAGCCAAGATCTGGCCAGGGCAGAGACCCAGTACTTC.